Reported below is one TCR beta chain. Its specificity is unknown. The time point is: newly diagnosed, previously untreated cHL patient sample. Newly diagnosed classical Hodgkin lymphoma PBMCs, still untreated, provided the comparison samples. This entry comes from a study of PD-1 blockade in classical Hodgkin lymphoma. Some clones are missing from TCRdb's copy, which holds only in-frame ones; the method was immunoSEQ multiplex PCR. The table lists tens of thousands of clones, over 90% of them singletons, with roughly 2.6% in the top ten. Germline assignment: CDR1 SEHNR and CDR2 FQNEAQ (reference sequence). The CDR3 totals 12 residues. Trimming shortened V by 5 bases and J by 5 bases, and 8 bases separated the two germline ends. Findings of the study overall: Why repertoires differed is undefined; disease activity or prior therapy possibly contributed. When set against healthy donors, newly diagnosed patients were reported to show lower baseline TCR diversity.

The specimen was peripheral blood mononuclear cells (PBMCs). This chain connects TRBV7-9 to TRBJ2-3, with D unclear. The sequence came from a human donor with classical Hodgkin lymphoma. CDR3 sequence: CASSTLGDTQYF. As DNA, the CDR3 is TGTGCCAGCAGCACTCTTGGAGATACGCAGTATTTT.